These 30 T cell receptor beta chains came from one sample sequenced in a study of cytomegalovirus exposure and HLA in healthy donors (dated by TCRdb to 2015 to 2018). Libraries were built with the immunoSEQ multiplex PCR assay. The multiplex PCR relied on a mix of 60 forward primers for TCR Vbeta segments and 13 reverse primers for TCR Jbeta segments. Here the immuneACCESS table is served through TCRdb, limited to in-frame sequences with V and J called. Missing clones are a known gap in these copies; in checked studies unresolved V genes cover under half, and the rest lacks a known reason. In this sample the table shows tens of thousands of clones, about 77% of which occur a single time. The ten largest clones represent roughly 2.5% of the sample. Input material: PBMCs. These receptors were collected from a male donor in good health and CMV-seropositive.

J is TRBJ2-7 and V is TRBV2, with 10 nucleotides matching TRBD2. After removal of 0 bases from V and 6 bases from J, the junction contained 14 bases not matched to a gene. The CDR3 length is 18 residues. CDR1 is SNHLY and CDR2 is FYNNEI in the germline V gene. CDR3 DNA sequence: TGTGCCAGCAGTGAAGCGGGGATAGGGGCTAGCGGGAGACCCGAGCAGTACTTC. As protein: CASSEAGIGASGRPEQYF.

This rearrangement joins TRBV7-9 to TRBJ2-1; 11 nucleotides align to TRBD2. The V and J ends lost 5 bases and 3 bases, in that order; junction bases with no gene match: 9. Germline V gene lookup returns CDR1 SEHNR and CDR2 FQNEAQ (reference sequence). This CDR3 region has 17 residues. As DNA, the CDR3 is TGTGCCAGCAGCCCCCCCTTAGCGGGAGGGCTCTACAATGAGCAGTTCTTC. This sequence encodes CASSPPLAGGLYNEQFF.

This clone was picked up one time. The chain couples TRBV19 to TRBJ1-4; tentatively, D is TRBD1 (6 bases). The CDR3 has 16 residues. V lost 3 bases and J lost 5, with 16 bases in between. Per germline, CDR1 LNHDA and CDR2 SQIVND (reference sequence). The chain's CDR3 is CASSMTAAGVNEKLFF. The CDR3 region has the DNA TGTGCCAGTAGTATGACGGCGGCAGGGGTAAATGAAAAACTGTTTTTT.

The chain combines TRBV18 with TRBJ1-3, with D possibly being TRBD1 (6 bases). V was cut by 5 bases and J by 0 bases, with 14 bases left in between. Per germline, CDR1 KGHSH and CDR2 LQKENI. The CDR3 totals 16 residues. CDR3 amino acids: CASSEVDRISGNTIYF. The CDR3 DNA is TGTGCCAGCTCAGAAGTTGACAGGATCTCTGGAAACACCATATATTTT.

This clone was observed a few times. CDR3 sequence: CASSLVGIGEFEQYF. The CDR3, as DNA: TGTGCCAGCAGCTTAGTGGGCATTGGTGAGTTCGAGCAGTACTTC. V and J are TRBV7-8 and TRBJ2-7; D remains ambiguous. Trimming stripped 1 base from V and 6 bases from J, with 16 bases between. The V gene's germline CDR1 is SGHVS and CDR2 FQNEAQ. This CDR3 contains 15 residues.

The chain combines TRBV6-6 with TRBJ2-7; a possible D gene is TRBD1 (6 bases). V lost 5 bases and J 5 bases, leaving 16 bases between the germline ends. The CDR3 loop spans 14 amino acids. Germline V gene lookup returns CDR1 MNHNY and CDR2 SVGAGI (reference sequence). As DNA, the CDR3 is TGTGCCAGCAGTCCCCCAGGGGCGCAAAACGAGCAGTACTTC. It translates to CASSPPGAQNEQYF.

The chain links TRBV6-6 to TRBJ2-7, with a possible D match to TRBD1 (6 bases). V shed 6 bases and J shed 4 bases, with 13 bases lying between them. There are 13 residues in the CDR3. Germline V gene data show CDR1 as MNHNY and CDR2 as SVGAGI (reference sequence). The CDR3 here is CASSQTGLYEQYF. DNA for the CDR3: TGTGCCAGCAGCCAGACAGGTTTGTACGAGCAGTACTTC.

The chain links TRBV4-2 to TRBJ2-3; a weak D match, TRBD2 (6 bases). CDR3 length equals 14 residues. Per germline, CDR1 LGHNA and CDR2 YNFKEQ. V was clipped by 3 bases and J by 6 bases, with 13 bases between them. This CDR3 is CASSQSSGDDTQYF. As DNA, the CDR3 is TGTGCCAGCAGCCAGAGTAGCGGAGACGATACGCAGTATTTT.

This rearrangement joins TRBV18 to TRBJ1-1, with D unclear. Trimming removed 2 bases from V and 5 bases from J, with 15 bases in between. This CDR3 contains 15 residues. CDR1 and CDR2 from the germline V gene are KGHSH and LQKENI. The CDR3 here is CASSPVAGGGTEAFF. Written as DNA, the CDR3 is TGTGCCAGCTCACCAGTAGCAGGCGGAGGGACTGAAGCTTTCTTT. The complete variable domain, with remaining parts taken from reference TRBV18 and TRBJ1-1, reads NAGVMQNPRHLVRRRGQEARLRCSPMKGHSHVYWYRQLPEEGLKFMVYLQKENIIDESGMPKERFSAEFPKEGPSILRIQQVVRGDSAAYFCASSPVAGGGTEAFFGQGTRLTVV.

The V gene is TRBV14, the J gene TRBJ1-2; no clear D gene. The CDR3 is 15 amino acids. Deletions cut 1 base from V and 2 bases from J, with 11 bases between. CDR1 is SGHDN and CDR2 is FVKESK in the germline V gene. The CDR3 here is CASSQAPGNNYGYTF. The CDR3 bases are TGTGCCAGCAGCCAAGCCCCCGGTAACAACTATGGCTACACCTTC.

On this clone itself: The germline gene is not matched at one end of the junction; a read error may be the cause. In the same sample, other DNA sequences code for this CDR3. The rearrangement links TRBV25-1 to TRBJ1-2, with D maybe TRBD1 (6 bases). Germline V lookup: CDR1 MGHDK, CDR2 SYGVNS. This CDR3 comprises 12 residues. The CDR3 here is CASRGGAFGYTF. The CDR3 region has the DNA TGTGCCAGCCGTGGGGGCGCTTTTGGCTACACTTTC.

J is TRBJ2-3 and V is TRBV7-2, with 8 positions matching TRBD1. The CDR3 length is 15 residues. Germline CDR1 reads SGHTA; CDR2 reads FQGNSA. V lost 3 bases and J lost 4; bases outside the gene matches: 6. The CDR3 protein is CASSFGQGAADTQYF. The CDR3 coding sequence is TGTGCCAGCAGCTTCGGGCAGGGGGCAGCAGATACGCAGTATTTT.

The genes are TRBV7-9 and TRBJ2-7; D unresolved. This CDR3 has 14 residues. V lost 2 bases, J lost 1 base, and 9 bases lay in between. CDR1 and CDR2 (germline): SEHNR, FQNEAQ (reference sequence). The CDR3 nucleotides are TGTGCCAGCAGCTTACTTACAGAATCCTACGAGCAGTACTTC. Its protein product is CASSLLTESYEQYF.

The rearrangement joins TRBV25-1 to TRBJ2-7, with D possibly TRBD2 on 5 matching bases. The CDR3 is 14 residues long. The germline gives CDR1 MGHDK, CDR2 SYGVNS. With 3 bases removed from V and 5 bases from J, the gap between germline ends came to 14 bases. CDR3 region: CASSDLARGHEQYF. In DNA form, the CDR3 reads TGTGCCAGCAGTGACCTGGCTCGGGGTCACGAGCAGTACTTC.

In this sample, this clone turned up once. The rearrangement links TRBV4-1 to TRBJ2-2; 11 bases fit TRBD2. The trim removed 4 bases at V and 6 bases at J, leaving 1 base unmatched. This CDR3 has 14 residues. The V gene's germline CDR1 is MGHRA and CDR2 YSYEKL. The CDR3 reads CASSPSGRPGELFF. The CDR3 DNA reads TGCGCCAGCAGCCCTAGCGGGAGGCCCGGGGAGCTGTTTTTT.

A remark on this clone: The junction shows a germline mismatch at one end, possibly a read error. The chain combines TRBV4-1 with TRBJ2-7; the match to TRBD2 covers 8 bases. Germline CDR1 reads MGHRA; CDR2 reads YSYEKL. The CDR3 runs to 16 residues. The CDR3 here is CASSQSDGGDFSEQYF. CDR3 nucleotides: TGTGCCAGCAGCCAATCCGACGGGGGGGATTTCTCAGAGCAGTACTTC.

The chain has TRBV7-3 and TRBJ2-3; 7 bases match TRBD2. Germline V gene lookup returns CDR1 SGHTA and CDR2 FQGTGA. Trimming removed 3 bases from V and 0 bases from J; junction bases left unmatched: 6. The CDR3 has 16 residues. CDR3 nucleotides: TGTGCCAGCAGCTTCTGGCCTAGCGGTAGCACAGATACGCAGTATTTT. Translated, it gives CASSFWPSGSTDTQYF.

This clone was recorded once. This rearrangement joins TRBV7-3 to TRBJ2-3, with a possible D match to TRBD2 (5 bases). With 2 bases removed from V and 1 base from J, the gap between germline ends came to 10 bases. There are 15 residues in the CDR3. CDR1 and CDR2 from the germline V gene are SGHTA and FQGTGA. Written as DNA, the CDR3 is TGTGCCAGCAGCTTACCGAGCGGAGGCACAGATACGCAGTATTTT. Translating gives CASSLPSGGTDTQYF.

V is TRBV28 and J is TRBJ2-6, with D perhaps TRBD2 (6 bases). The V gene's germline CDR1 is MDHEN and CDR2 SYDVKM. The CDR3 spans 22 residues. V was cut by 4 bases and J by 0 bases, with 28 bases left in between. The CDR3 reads CASSYVLPSPGDPRSGANVLTF. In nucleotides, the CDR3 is TGTGCCAGCAGTTATGTACTACCATCTCCGGGAGACCCCCGCTCTGGGGCCAACGTCCTGACTTTC.

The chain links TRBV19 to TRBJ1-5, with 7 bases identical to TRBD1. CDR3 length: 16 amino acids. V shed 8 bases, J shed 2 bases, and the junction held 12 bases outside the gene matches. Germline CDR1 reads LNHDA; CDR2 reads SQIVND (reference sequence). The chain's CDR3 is CASGLGQKIGNQPQHF. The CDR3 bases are TGTGCCAGTGGGTTGGGACAGAAAATCGGCAATCAGCCCCAGCATTTT.

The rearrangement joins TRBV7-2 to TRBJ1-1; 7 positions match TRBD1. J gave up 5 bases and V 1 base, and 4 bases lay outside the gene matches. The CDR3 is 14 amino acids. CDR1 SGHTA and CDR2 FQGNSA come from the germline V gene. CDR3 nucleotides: TGTGCCAGCAGCTTAGGCTCAGGGGGGACTGAAGCTTTCTTT. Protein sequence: CASSLGSGGTEAFF.

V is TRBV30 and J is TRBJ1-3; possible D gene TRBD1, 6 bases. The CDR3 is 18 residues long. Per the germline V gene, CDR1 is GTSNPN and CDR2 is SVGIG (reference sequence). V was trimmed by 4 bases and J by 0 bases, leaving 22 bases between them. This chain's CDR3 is CAWKRDKLSLSSGNTIYF. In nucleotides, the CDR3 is TGTGCCTGGAAAAGGGACAAGTTATCCCTTAGCTCTGGAAACACCATATATTTT.

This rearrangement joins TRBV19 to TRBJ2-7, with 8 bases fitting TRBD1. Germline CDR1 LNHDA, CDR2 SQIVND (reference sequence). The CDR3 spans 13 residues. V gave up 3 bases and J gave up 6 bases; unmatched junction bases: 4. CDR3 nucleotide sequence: TGTGCCAGTAGTATCAACAGGGGGGCCGAGCAGTACTTC. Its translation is CASSINRGAEQYF.

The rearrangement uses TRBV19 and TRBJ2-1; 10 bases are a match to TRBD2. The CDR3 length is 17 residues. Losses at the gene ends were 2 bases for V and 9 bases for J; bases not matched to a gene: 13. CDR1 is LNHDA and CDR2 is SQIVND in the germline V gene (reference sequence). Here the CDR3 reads CASSIRGLAGAPGEQFF. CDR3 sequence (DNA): TGTGCCAGTAGTATAAGGGGGCTAGCGGGAGCCCCCGGTGAGCAGTTCTTC.

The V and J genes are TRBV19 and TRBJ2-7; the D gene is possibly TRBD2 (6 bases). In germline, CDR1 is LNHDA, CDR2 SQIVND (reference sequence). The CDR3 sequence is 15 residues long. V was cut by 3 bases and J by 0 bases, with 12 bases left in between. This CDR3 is CASSMVAGPSYEQYF. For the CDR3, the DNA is TGTGCCAGTAGTATGGTGGCGGGGCCCTCCTACGAGCAGTACTTC.

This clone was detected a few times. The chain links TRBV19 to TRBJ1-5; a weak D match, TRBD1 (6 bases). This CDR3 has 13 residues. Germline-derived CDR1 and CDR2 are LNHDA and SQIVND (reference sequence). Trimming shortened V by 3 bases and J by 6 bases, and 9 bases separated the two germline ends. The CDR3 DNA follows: TGTGCCAGTAGTATCAACAGGGCTCAGCCCCAGCATTTT. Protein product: CASSINRAQPQHF.

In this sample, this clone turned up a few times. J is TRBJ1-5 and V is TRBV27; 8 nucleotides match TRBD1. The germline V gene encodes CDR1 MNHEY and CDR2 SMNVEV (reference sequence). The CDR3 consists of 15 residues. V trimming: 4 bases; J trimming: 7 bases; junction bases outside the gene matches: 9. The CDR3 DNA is TGTGCCAGCAGTTCCACCGGGGCAGGGGGCCAGCCCCAGCATTTT. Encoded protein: CASSSTGAGGQPQHF.

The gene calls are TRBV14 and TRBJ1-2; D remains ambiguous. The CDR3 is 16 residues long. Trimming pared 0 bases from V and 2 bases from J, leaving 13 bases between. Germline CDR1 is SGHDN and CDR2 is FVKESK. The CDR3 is CASSQEGFLQNYGYTF. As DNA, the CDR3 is TGTGCCAGCAGCCAAGAAGGATTTTTACAGAACTATGGCTACACCTTC.

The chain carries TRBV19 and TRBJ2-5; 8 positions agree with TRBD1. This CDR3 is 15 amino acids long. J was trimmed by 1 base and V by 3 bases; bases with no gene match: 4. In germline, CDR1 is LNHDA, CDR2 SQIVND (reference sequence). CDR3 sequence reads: CASSIRTGPQETQYF. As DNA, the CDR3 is TGTGCCAGTAGTATTAGGACAGGGCCCCAAGAGACCCAGTACTTC.

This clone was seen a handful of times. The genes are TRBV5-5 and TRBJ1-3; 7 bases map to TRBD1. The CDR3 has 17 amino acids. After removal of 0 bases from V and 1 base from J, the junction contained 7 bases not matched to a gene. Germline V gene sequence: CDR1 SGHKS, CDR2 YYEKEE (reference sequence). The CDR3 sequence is CASSLVPGQPSGNTIYF. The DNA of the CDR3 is TGTGCCAGCAGCTTGGTTCCGGGACAGCCGTCTGGAAACACCATATATTTT.